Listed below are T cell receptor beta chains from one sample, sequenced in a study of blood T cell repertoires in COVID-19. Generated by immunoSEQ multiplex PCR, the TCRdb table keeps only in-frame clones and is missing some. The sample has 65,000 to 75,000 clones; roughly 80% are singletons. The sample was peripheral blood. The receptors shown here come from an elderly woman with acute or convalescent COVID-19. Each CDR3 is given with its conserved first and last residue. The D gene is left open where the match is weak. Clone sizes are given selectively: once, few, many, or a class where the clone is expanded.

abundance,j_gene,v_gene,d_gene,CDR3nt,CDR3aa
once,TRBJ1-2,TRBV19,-,TGTGCCAGTAGTAAGGAAAGGGCCCGAACGGGGGGCTACACCTTC,CASSKERARTGGYTF
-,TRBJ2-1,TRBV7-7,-,TGTGCTAGCAGCTTACTCGCGGGCGGAGGTAATGAGCAGTTCTTC,CASSLLAGGGNEQFF
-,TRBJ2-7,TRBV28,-,TGTGCCAGCAGTTTTAACAGTGCCTACGAGCAGTACTTC,CASSFNSAYEQYF
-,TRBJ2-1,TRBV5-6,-,TGTGCCAGCAGCCCCGGCGGGCACAGCGTTAACAATGAGCAGTTCTTC,CASSPGGHSVNNEQFF
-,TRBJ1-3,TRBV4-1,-,TGCGCCAGCAGTCTTGGGCCGAGCTCTGGAAACACCATATATTTT,CASSLGPSSGNTIYF
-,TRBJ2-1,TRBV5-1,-,TGCGCCAGCAGCTTGGAGCCAGGGGATGGGAATGAGCAGTTCTTC,CASSLEPGDGNEQFF
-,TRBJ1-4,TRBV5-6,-,TGTGCCAGCAGCTTGCGGGGGGCTAGGGGTGAAAAACTGTTTTTT,CASSLRGARGEKLFF
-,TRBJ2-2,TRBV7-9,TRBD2,TGTGCCAGCAGCTATGGACTAGCGGGGGCGACCGGGGAGCTGTTTTTT,CASSYGLAGATGELFF
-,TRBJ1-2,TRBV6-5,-,TGTGCCAGCAGGGGGGGAGACTATGGCTACACCTTC,CASRGGDYGYTF
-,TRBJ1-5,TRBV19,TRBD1,TGTGCCAGTCTCCCCATGACAGGGTACAATCAGCCCCAGCATTTT,CASLPMTGYNQPQHF
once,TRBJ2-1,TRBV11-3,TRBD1,TGTGCCAGCAGCACCGGGACAGGGGCGAGGAACAATGAGCAGTTCTTC,CASSTGTGARNNEQFF
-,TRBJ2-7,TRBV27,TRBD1,TGTGCCAGCAGTTGGGGACAGGGGGTCTACGAGCAGTACTTC,CASSWGQGVYEQYF
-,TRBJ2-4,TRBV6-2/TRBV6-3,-,TGTGCCAGCAGTTACCGTCCGGAGCTAGCCAAAAACATTCAGTACTTC,CASSYRPELAKNIQYF
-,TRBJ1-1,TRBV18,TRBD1,TGTGCCAGCTCACCTAACTCCGGACAGGGGACTGAAGCTTTCTTT,CASSPNSGQGTEAFF
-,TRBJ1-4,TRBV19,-,TGTGCCAGTAGTCTCCGGGAGACAGCTTCTGAAAAACTGTTTTTT,CASSLRETASEKLFF
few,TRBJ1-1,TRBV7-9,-,TGTGCCAGCAGCTCCTGGGACTTACCGGGAAGAGCTTTCTTT,CASSSWDLPGRAFF
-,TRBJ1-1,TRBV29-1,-,TGCAGCGCCTCTCGGGGGGGCATGAACACTGAAGCTTTCTTT,CSASRGGMNTEAFF
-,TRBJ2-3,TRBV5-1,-,TGCGCCAGCAGCTTGGGGACTCCCTCCACAGATACGCAGTATTTT,CASSLGTPSTDTQYF
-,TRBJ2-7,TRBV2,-,TGTGCCAGCAGTGAAAGGGGGTCCCACGAGCAGTACTTC,CASSERGSHEQYF
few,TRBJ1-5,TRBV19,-,TGTGCCAGTAGGACAGTCCTTCATAGCAATCAGCCCCAGCATTTT,CASRTVLHSNQPQHF
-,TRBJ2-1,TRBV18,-,TGTGCCAGCTCACCACTCCCCCAACAAAATGAGCAGTTCTTC,CASSPLPQQNEQFF
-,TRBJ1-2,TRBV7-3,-,TGTGCCAGCAGCTTAGACGGGAAGACCGCCTATGGCTACACCTTC,CASSLDGKTAYGYTF
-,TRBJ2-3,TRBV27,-,TGTGCCAGCAGTTTATTGAGGGGGACAAGCACAGATACGCAGTATTTT,CASSLLRGTSTDTQYF
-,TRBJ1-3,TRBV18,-,TGTGCCAGCTCACCGCGACAGCTAGACTCTGGAAACACCATATATTTT,CASSPRQLDSGNTIYF
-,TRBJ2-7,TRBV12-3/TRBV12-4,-,TGTGCCAGCAGTCCCCCCGGACAGCCCGAGCAGTACTTC,CASSPPGQPEQYF
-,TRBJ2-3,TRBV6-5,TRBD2,TGTGCCAGCAACTACTTGGGGGGGGGCACAGATACGCAGTATTTT,CASNYLGGGTDTQYF
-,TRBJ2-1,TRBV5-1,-,TGCGCCAGCAGCCTAAGACAGGAACCCTACAATGAGCAGTTCTTC,CASSLRQEPYNEQFF
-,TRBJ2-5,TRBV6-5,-,TGTGCCAGCAGTCCCACACAGATCCAAGAGACCCAGTACTTC,CASSPTQIQETQYF
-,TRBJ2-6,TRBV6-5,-,TGTGCCAGCAGGGCAGGGGACTCTGGGGCCAACGTCCTGACTTTC,CASRAGDSGANVLTF